The rows below give T cell receptor beta chains drawn from one sample of a study of T cell responses to AZD1222 COVID-19 vaccine. The data were produced by immunoSEQ multiplex PCR, yet TCRdb's version contains in-frame clones alone and is incomplete. The sample contains around 150,000 clones, 90% to 95% of which appear only once. The sequences come from peripheral blood, collected 28 days after the second AZD1222 dose. Source of these receptors: an adult who received the AZD1222 COVID-19 vaccine. CDR3s include the opening cysteine and the closing phenylalanine or tryptophan. Fields, in order: V gene, D gene, CDR3 protein. A D gene is named only where the DNA matches it firmly.

TRBV3-1/TRBV3-2,NA,CASSLWPYNEQFF
TRBV7-6,NA,CASSFAGEQYF
TRBV11-2,NA,CASSSRNKEAFF
TRBV9,NA,CASSETGTYHYEQYF
TRBV7-9,NA,CASSLGDRRNEKLFF
TRBV5-6,NA,CASSSMTLAYEQYF
TRBV7-3,NA,CASSRRGATEAFF
TRBV9,TRBD1,CASSAGQGPNYGYTF
TRBV7-9,TRBD2,CASSSRTSGGYNEQFF
TRBV7-2,NA,CASSMGTLQHF
TRBV6-5,NA,CASSYGTSEAFF
TRBV7-8,TRBD1,CASSLAIIDRALSYTF
TRBV24-1,TRBD1,CATSVPGTGGLNQPQHF
TRBV6-5,NA,CASSWAPRMNTEAFF
TRBV6-2/TRBV6-3,TRBD2,CASSQRSGAGRAQYF
TRBV4-3,NA,CASSRTGGRDTEAFF
TRBV7-9,TRBD1,CASSRTGGYEQYF
TRBV4-1,NA,CASSQDMGHFYEQYF
TRBV5-1,TRBD2,CASSEREGRRELFF
TRBV18,NA,CASSPEEGVSTQYF
TRBV3-1/TRBV3-2,NA,CASSQGGQPQHF
TRBV6-6,TRBD1,CASTMTGWDTEAFF
TRBV5-4,TRBD1,CASSQGANTEAFF
TRBV7-3,TRBD2,CASSPLAENTGELFF
TRBV7-2,NA,CASSLAGTYNEQFF
TRBV4-3,TRBD1,CASSQESGTGGNEQYF
TRBV19,NA,CASSPLGGDTGELFF
TRBV11-2,TRBD1,CASSYTTGTAAPDTQYF
TRBV5-6,NA,CASSLVAYNEQFF
TRBV28,NA,CASSPLYNYGYTF
TRBV19,TRBD2,CASSMGTGGSQRNEQFF
TRBV18,TRBD1,CASSPGTVYEQYF
TRBV5-5,TRBD2,CASRPTSGTLNTGELFF
TRBV18,NA,CASSPQDGSSGNTIYF
TRBV27,NA,CASSQRGDIASNTEAFF
TRBV18,TRBD2,CASSPASGSLASTDTQYF
TRBV6-5,NA,CASTERGFYNSPLHF
TRBV12-2,NA,CASRHPRGGVDLDWCTEAFF
TRBV19,NA,CASSNVWTDNSPLHF
TRBV3-1/TRBV3-2,NA,CASSPPRGPLSGNTIYF
TRBV6-1,NA,CASSETPGDTEAFF
TRBV6-5,TRBD1,CASSFSRGRTEKLFF